The 18 T cell receptor beta chains presented below share a single source sample, sequenced in a study of glioma-infiltrating T cells after dendritic cell vaccination. The method was immunoSEQ multiplex PCR; TCRdb's version includes in-frame clones alone and lacks a portion of them. The sample consists of 90,000 or so clones, under 90% of them appearing once. The sample in question was blood, obtained before dendritic cell vaccination. These receptors came from a human donor with glioblastoma.

J is TRBJ2-2 and V is TRBV7-2; TRBD1 is a possible D gene (6 bases). Trimming stripped 6 bases from V and 5 bases from J, with 13 bases between. This CDR3 region has 14 residues. Germline V lookup: CDR1 SGHTA, CDR2 FQGNSA. The chain's CDR3 is CASRQGLRTGELFF. For the CDR3, the DNA is TGTGCCAGCAGGCAGGGGTTGAGGACCGGGGAGCTGTTTTTT.

The V call is TRBV4-1, the J call TRBJ2-7; D is unresolved. V was pared by 4 bases and J by 2 bases, with 15 bases between. The CDR3 runs to 15 residues. CDR1 is MGHRA, CDR2 YSYEKL, per germline. The DNA for the CDR3 is TGCGCCAGCAGCCCGTCTTTCGAGCTCGCCTACGAGCAGTACTTC. Translated, it gives CASSPSFELAYEQYF.

V is TRBV7-7 and J is TRBJ1-1; maybe TRBD1 (5 bases). This CDR3 comprises 13 residues. The ends were cut back, 11 bases at V and 0 bases at J, with 13 bases in the middle. Germline CDR1 is SSHAT and CDR2 is FNYEAQ (reference sequence). The chain's CDR3 is CAPDNRMNTEAFF. CDR3 in DNA: TGTGCCCCGGATAACAGGATGAACACTGAAGCTTTCTTT.

The rearrangement links TRBV7-9 to TRBJ2-7; D call uncertain. V shed 5 bases and J shed 2 bases, with 10 bases lying between them. This CDR3 contains 13 residues. Germline V CDR1 and CDR2: SEHNR, FQNEAQ (reference sequence). CDR3 bases: TGTGCCAGCAGCCCCCCGGCGGCCTACGAGCAGTACTTC. It is translated as CASSPPAAYEQYF.

The rearrangement links TRBV27 to TRBJ2-7, with D possibly matching TRBD1 (6 bases). The CDR3 is made up of 11 amino acids. With 4 bases removed from V and 5 bases from J, the gap between germline ends came to 6 bases. Looked up from germline, CDR1 is MNHEY and CDR2 is SMNVEV (reference sequence). The CDR3 sequence: CASSSGDEQYF. CDR3 DNA sequence: TGTGCCAGCAGTTCAGGGGACGAGCAGTACTTC.

The chain has TRBV5-4 and TRBJ1-2, with 7 bases matching TRBD1. CDR1 is SGHNT, CDR2 YYREEE, per germline (reference sequence). This CDR3 has 16 amino acids. Trimming at V came to 4 bases and at J to 4 bases, leaving 13 bases not matched to a gene. This chain's CDR3 is CASSAVDGAGGYGYTF. CDR3 nucleotides: TGTGCCAGCAGCGCCGTGGATGGTGCAGGGGGCTATGGCTACACCTTC.

This clone has only one observation. The gene calls are TRBV30 and TRBJ2-3, with 11 bases fitting TRBD2. Per germline, CDR1 GTSNPN and CDR2 SVGIG (reference sequence). The CDR3 runs 15 residues. V shed 2 bases, J shed 3 bases, and the junction held 4 bases outside the gene matches. The CDR3 loop reads CAWSLLAGGTDTQYF. Written as DNA, the CDR3 is TGTGCCTGGAGTTTGCTAGCGGGAGGAACAGATACGCAGTATTTT.

This chain uses TRBV30 with TRBJ1-2; 8 nucleotides agree with TRBD1. CDR3 size: 13 residues. CDR1 and CDR2 from the germline V gene are GTSNPN and SVGIG (reference sequence). With 0 bases clipped from V and 6 bases from J, the junction kept 3 bases outside the gene matches. The CDR3 DNA reads as TGTGCCTGGAGTGTGGCGACAGGGGATGGCTACACCTTC. Translated: CAWSVATGDGYTF.

The genes are TRBV4-2 and TRBJ2-7; the D gene is possibly TRBD1 (5 bases). This CDR3 is 15 amino acids long. The V end lost 1 base, the J end lost 6 bases, and 16 bases lay between the germline ends. Germline V gene sequence: CDR1 LGHNA, CDR2 YNFKEQ. The CDR3 region is CASSQGPGPAGEQYF. DNA for the CDR3: TGTGCCAGCAGCCAAGGTCCAGGGCCGGCAGGCGAGCAGTACTTC.

This clone was picked up one time. The chain employs TRBV6-5 and TRBJ1-1, with D unresolved. This CDR3 has 11 residues. The germline V gene has CDR1 MNHEY and CDR2 SVGAGI. V gave up 8 bases and J gave up 5 bases, with 9 bases separating them. CDR3 in DNA: TGTGCCAGCGGAGACGGGACTGAAGCTTTCTTT. Protein: CASGDGTEAFF.

The rearrangement joins TRBV5-6 to TRBJ1-4; 9 nucleotides match TRBD1. The CDR3 loop spans 14 amino acids. Germline CDR1 and CDR2: SGHDT and YYEEEE. Germline trimming cut 7 bases from V and 6 bases from J; bases unmatched to any gene: 7. The CDR3 region is CASFKGQGYEKLFF. The CDR3 DNA reads as TGTGCCAGCTTCAAGGGACAGGGATATGAAAAACTGTTTTTT.

This sequence joins TRBV5-1 and TRBJ2-7; 7 nucleotides agree with TRBD1. The CDR3 has 17 residues. V was pared by 2 bases and J by 1 base, with 12 bases of the junction left unmatched. CDR1 SGHRS and CDR2 YFSETQ come from the germline V gene. CDR3 sequence: CASSLGYRDSYSYEQYF. The DNA for the CDR3 is TGCGCCAGCAGCTTAGGCTACCGGGACAGTTATTCCTACGAGCAGTACTTC.

The chain carries TRBV27 and TRBJ2-2; 7 bases line up with TRBD1. V dropped 6 bases and J dropped 0; count of bases not matched to a gene: 7. CDR1 is MNHEY, CDR2 SMNVEV, per germline (reference sequence). This CDR3 has 16 residues. CDR3 residues: CASRGDRSANTGELFF. CDR3 nucleotide sequence: TGTGCCAGCAGGGGGGACAGAAGCGCGAACACCGGGGAGCTGTTTTTT.

The V and J genes are TRBV5-4 and TRBJ1-2; 7 bases line up with TRBD1. V dropped 5 bases and J dropped 0; count of bases not matched to a gene: 4. Germline CDR1 SGHNT, CDR2 YYREEE (reference sequence). The CDR3 sequence is 14 residues long. The CDR3 reads CASRRDRANYGYTF. The DNA of the CDR3 is TGTGCCAGCAGGCGGGACAGAGCTAACTATGGCTACACCTTC.

The chain employs TRBV15 and TRBJ1-6; D remains ambiguous. Trimming left V 2 bases short and J 3 bases short, with 5 bases between. Germline V gene sequence: CDR1 LNHNV, CDR2 YYDKDF (reference sequence). The CDR3 spans 14 residues. The CDR3 protein is CATSRRSYNSPLHF. DNA for the CDR3: TGTGCCACCAGCAGAAGGAGCTATAATTCACCCCTCCACTTT.

The chain links TRBV18 to TRBJ2-3, with TRBD1 matching over 8 bases. After removal of 0 bases from V and 4 bases from J, the junction contained 6 bases not matched to a gene. The CDR3 extends over 16 amino acids. Germline V CDR1 and CDR2: KGHSH, LQKENI. CDR3 protein: CASSPPGRGLADTQYF. CDR3 bases: TGTGCCAGCTCACCACCGGGCAGGGGGCTTGCAGATACGCAGTATTTT.

The CDR3 coding sequence is TGTGCCCAGGGCGGGGAGCTGTTTTTT. Translation gives CAQGGELFF. V usage is TRBV21-1 and J usage is TRBJ2-2; the table's D call, TRBD1, was not checked against the DNA. TRBV21-1 is labeled a pseudogene. The CDR3 sequence is 9 residues long.

The chain recombines TRBV29-1 with TRBJ2-7, with 9 positions matching TRBD2. Unmatched junction bases numbered 3, after V lost 3 bases and J lost 3 bases. The CDR3 is made up of 13 amino acids. Germline CDR1 reads SQVTM; CDR2 reads ANQGSEA. In DNA form, the CDR3 reads TGCAGCGTTGAGACTAGCGGTTTCTACGAGCAGTACTTC. It codes for CSVETSGFYEQYF.